The clone carrying this TCR beta chain was detected ten times or more. Antigen: not known. TCRdb redid the calling of the 5' RACE reads with MiXCR, one entry per CDR3 protein. The sample holds 250,000 or so distinct CDR3 sequences, about 8.9% seen once. This record comes from a study of identical twins. Notes on the study in general: Weaker excess sharing between twins was seen in beta out-of-frame sequences.

Germline lookup yields CDR1 KGHDR and CDR2 SFDVKD. The CDR3 has 16 residues. V lost 3 bases and J lost 6; bases outside the gene matches: 8. These sequences were also reported in another study, on yellow fever vaccine responses in identical twins.

The clonotype comes from a woman aged 18-30 years in good health. Input material: CD8+ T cells sorted from blood. The chain links TRBV24-1 to TRBJ2-4; TRBD1 matches 9 bases. CDR3 protein: CATSDPRDRVGNIQYF. CDR3 sequence (DNA): TGTGCCACCAGTGATCCCAGGGACAGGGTCGGAAACATTCAGTACTTC.